The text below deals with one T cell receptor (beta chain). Its specificity is unknown. The sample comes from a study of T cell responses to AZD1222 COVID-19 vaccine. General study results and limits: Clonal diversity was possibly underestimated, and the donors were mostly white British, with more females.

The CDR3 totals 17 residues. Germline CDR1 is SEHNR and CDR2 is FQNEAQ (reference sequence). V was trimmed by 5 bases and J by 2 bases, leaving 18 bases between them. This table comes from immunoSEQ multiplex PCR, and its TCRdb copy is limited to in-frame clones, with some not included. The sample lists fewer than 250,000 clones, 85% to 95% seen once, with 0.9% to 1.1% in the top ten. This specimen was peripheral blood, taken on day 0 of MenACWY control vaccination. The sequence came from an adult in good health. The rearrangement links TRBV7-9 to TRBJ1-4, with D possibly TRBD1 on 6 matching bases. CDR3 sequence reads: CASSLPRGRGTNEKLFF. In DNA form, the CDR3 reads TGTGCCAGCAGCCTGCCGCGGGGGCGCGGTACTAATGAAAAACTGTTTTTT.